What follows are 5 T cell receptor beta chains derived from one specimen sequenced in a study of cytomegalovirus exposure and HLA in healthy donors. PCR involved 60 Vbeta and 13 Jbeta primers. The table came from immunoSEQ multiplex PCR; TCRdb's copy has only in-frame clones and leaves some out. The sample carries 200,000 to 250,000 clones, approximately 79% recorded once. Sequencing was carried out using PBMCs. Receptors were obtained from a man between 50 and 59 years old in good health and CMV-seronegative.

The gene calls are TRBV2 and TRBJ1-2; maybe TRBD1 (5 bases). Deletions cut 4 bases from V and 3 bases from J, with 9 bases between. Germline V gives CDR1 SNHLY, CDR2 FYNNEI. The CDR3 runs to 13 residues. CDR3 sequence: CASSAARDYGYTF. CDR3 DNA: TGTGCCAGCAGTGCGGCCAGGGACTATGGCTACACCTTC. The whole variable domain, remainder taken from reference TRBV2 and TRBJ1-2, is EPEVTQTPSHQVTQMGQEVILRCVPISNHLYFYWYRQILGQKVEFLVSFYNNEISEKSEIFDDQFSVERPDGSNFTLKIRSTKLEDSAMYFCASSAARDYGYTFGSGTRLTVV.

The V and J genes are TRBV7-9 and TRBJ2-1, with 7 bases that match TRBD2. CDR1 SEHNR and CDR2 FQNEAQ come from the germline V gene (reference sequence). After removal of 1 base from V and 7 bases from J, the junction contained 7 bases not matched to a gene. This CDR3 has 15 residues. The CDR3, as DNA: TGTGCCAGCAGCTTAGTTGGGGAGGGAGGGAATGAGCAGTTCTTC. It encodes CASSLVGEGGNEQFF.

The CDR3 region is CASSPLGTWRDSYEQYF. The CDR3 coding sequence is TGTGCCAGTAGCCCGCTGGGGACCTGGCGGGATTCCTACGAGCAGTACTTC. The chain is built from TRBV19 and TRBJ2-7; D possibly corresponds to TRBD2 (6 bases). Germline CDR1 reads LNHDA; CDR2 reads SQIVND (reference sequence). V lost 6 bases and J 1 base, leaving 22 bases between the germline ends. The CDR3 spans 17 residues.

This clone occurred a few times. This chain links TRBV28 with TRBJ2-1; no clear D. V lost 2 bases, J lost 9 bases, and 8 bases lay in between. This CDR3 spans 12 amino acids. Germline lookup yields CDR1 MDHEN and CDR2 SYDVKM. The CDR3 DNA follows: TGTGCCAGCAGTTTAGTACTAAGTGAGCAGTTCTTC. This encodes CASSLVLSEQFF.

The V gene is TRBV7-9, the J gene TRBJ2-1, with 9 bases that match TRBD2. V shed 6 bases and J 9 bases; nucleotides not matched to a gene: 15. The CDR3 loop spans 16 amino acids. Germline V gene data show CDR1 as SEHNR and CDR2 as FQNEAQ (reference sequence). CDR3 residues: CASSPIAGAAGGEQFF. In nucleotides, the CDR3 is TGTGCCAGCAGTCCCATAGCGGGAGCCGCCGGGGGTGAGCAGTTCTTC.